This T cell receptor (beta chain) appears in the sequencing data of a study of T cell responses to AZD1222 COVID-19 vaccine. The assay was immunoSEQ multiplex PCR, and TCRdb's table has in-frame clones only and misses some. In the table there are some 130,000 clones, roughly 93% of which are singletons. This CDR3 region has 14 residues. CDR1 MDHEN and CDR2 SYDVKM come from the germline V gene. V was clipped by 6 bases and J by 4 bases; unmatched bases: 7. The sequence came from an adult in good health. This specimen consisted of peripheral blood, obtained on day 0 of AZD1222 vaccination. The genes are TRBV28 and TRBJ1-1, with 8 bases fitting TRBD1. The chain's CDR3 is CASSEDREPTEAFF. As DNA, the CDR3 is TGTGCCAGCAGCGAGGACAGGGAGCCCACTGAAGCTTTCTTT. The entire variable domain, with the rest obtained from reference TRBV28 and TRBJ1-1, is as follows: DVKVTQSSRYLVKRTGEKVFLECVQDMDHENMFWYRQDPGLGLRLIYFSYDVKMKEKGDIPEGYSVSREKKERFSLILESASTNQTSMYLCASSEDREPTEAFFGQGTRLTVV.